The 31 T cell receptor beta chains below were found in one sample sequenced in a study of T cell repertoires in cytomegalovirus infection. TCRdb re-called the reads with MiXCR, one entry per CDR3 protein. The sample lists around 130,000 distinct CDR3 sequences; 8% to 9% were seen once. The sequenced sample consisted of PBMCs. Source of these receptors: a human donor in good health (CMV status not recorded). Some clones in this sample may be carry-over from other donors' samples.

As for this clonotype: A read error may explain this, as a much larger clone is one base away. The rearrangement uses TRBV5-4 and TRBJ2-1; 12 positions match TRBD2. The CDR3 is 15 residues long. Germline V gives CDR1 SGHNT, CDR2 YYREEE (reference sequence). In DNA form, the CDR3 reads TGTACCAGCAGCTCACCGGGACTAGCGGGCAATGAACAGTTCTTC. It is translated as CTSSSPGLAGNEQFF.

This clonotype was counted between two and nine times. The V call is TRBV6-6, the J call TRBJ1-3, with D unclear. CDR3 length: 12 amino acids. Germline V CDR1 and CDR2: MNHNY, SVGAGI (reference sequence). Trimming removed 6 bases at V and 5 bases at J, with 8 bases between. CDR3 protein: CASSLDRNTIYF. CDR3 coding DNA: TGTGCCAGCAGCCTAGACAGAAACACCATATATTTT.

This rearrangement joins TRBV19 to TRBJ2-1, with 8 bases identical to TRBD2. With V trimmed by 1 base and J by 6 bases, 5 bases remained unmatched. The CDR3 is 15 amino acids. Germline values: CDR1 LNHDA, CDR2 SQIVND (reference sequence). The CDR3 coding sequence is TGTGCCAGTAGTATAGTAGCGGGAACTTCCAATGAGCAGTTCTTC. This codes for CASSIVAGTSNEQFF.

This clonotype occurred a few times. The chain couples TRBV29-1 to TRBJ2-7; no firm D call. The CDR3 length is 11 residues. The germline V and J ends were trimmed by 7 bases and 6 bases, with 13 bases remaining between them. Germline CDR1 SQVTM, CDR2 ANQGSEA. CDR3 in DNA: TGCAGCGCCGGTTCTCCTGGCGAGCAGTACTTC. Its protein product is CSAGSPGEQYF.

This clonotype showed up many times. The V and J genes are TRBV7-2 and TRBJ2-3; 8 nucleotides match TRBD1. CDR3 length: 13 amino acids. The V segment lost 5 bases and the J segment 7 bases; nucleotides outside the gene matches: 5. Germline CDR1 SGHTA, CDR2 FQGNSA. The CDR3 region is CASSRTGLNTQYF. CDR3 DNA: TGTGCCAGCAGCAGGACAGGGCTGAATACGCAGTATTTT.

This clonotype appeared many times. This sequence joins TRBV11-3 and TRBJ2-2, with 7 bases matching TRBD2. The CDR3 consists of 14 residues. V lost 5 bases and J lost 6; bases outside the gene matches: 6. Germline CDR1 SGHNT, CDR2 YENEEA. This CDR3 reads CASSTGLVAGELFF. CDR3 nucleotide sequence: TGTGCCAGCAGCACCGGACTAGTTGCCGGGGAGCTGTTTTTT.

This clonotype was counted many times. CDR3 region: CASSLESGVSYEQYF. CDR3 in DNA: TGTGCCAGCAGCTTAGAGAGCGGGGTATCCTACGAGCAGTACTTC. This sequence joins TRBV7-2 and TRBJ2-7, with TRBD2 matching 7 bases. With V trimmed by 1 base and J by 1 base, 4 bases remained unmatched. This CDR3 is built from 15 residues. Germline CDR1 and CDR2: SGHTA and FQGNSA.

This clonotype was seen a few times. V gene TRBV5-4 combines with J gene TRBJ2-2; TRBD1 agrees at 7 bases. Germline V CDR1 and CDR2: SGHNT, YYREEE (reference sequence). The CDR3 contains 16 residues. With 4 bases clipped from V and 2 bases from J, the junction kept 8 bases outside the gene matches. In nucleotides, the CDR3 is TGTGCCAGCAGCCTAGGGGGACAGAGAAACACCGGGGAGCTGTTTTTT. This translates into CASSLGGQRNTGELFF.

This clonotype was detected many times. The V gene is TRBV3-1, the J gene TRBJ1-1; D gene ambiguous. Trimming cost V 0 bases and J 0 bases, with 20 bases left between them. The germline gives CDR1 LGHDT, CDR2 YNNKEL (reference sequence). The CDR3 is 19 residues long. Here the CDR3 reads CASSQEFPPGNRMNTEAFF. The CDR3 DNA reads TGTGCCAGCAGCCAAGAATTCCCGCCGGGGAATCGAATGAACACTGAAGCTTTCTTT.

This clonotype was seen more than once but under ten times. The rearrangement links TRBV10-3 to TRBJ1-1; the D gene is possibly TRBD1 (6 bases). Between the trimmed V and J ends, which lost 2 bases and 0 bases, there was a span of 10 bases. The CDR3 spans 15 residues. The germline gives CDR1 ENHRY, CDR2 SYGVKD. The CDR3 nucleotides read TGTGCCATCAGTGAGACCACAGGGATGAACACTGAAGCTTTCTTT. It codes for CAISETTGMNTEAFF.

The table lists this clonotype with a count of one. This sequence joins TRBV5-1 and TRBJ2-1; 10 nucleotides agree with TRBD1. The CDR3 contains 15 residues. Trimming took 2 bases from V and 6 from J; bases not matched to a gene: 5. Germline CDR1 reads SGHRS; CDR2 reads YFSETQ. CDR3 nucleotide sequence: TGCGCCAGCAGCTTTGGGACAGGGGAAGTCAATGAGCAGTTCTTC. Its protein is CASSFGTGEVNEQFF.

This clonotype occurred many times. This sequence joins TRBV7-2 and TRBJ2-5, with 7 bases fitting TRBD2. Germline V gene data show CDR1 as SGHTA and CDR2 as FQGNSA. The CDR3 covers 13 residues. V dropped 3 bases and J dropped 5; count of bases not matched to a gene: 3. For the CDR3, the DNA is TGTGCCAGCAGCTTGTACGGGGGGGAGACCCAGTACTTC. It translates to CASSLYGGETQYF. Filled out from reference TRBV7-2 and TRBJ2-5, the complete variable domain reads GAGVSQSPSNKVTEKGKDVELRCDPISGHTALYWYRQSLGQGLEFLIYFQGNSAPDKSGLPSDRFSAERTGGSVSTLTIQRTQQEDSAVYLCASSLYGGETQYFGPGTRLLVL.

This clonotype was found many times. The chain couples TRBV6-6 to TRBJ1-1, with a possible D match to TRBD1 (6 bases). Between the trimmed V and J ends, which lost 4 bases and 5 bases, there was a span of 17 bases. The CDR3 sequence is 15 residues long. CDR1 is MNHNY and CDR2 is SVGAGI in the germline V gene (reference sequence). The CDR3 loop reads CASSLIQGLGTEAFF. CDR3 coding DNA: TGTGCCAGCAGTTTAATACAGGGACTAGGGACTGAAGCTTTCTTT.

This clonotype was detected many times. The chain uses TRBV7-2 and TRBJ1-5; 10 bases are a match to TRBD1. V dropped 3 bases and J dropped 4; count of bases not matched to a gene: 3. The germline gives CDR1 SGHTA, CDR2 FQGNSA. The CDR3 covers 15 residues. The CDR3 region is CASSLGQGTNQPQHF. As DNA, the CDR3 is TGTGCCAGCAGCTTGGGACAGGGGACAAATCAGCCCCAGCATTTT.

This clonotype was seen at least ten times. The rearrangement uses TRBV28 and TRBJ2-4; D is perhaps TRBD2 (6 bases). Germline lookup yields CDR1 MDHEN and CDR2 SYDVKM. This CDR3 contains 18 residues. Trimming took off 5 bases at V and 0 bases at J, with 20 bases between the two ends. The CDR3 here is CASSPGGGGILAKNIQYF. In nucleotides, the CDR3 is TGTGCCAGCAGTCCCGGGGGTGGCGGTATTTTAGCCAAAAACATTCAGTACTTC.

Details on this clonotype: Possible read error: a much larger clone is one base away. Here the CDR3 omits its conserved ending phenylalanine or tryptophan, so a read error is the likely source. The rearrangement links TRBV10-3 to TRBJ2-5; 7 nucleotides agree with TRBD1. This CDR3 comprises 17 residues. CDR1 ENHRY and CDR2 SYGVKD come from the germline V gene. With 0 bases clipped from V and 2 bases from J, the junction kept 9 bases outside the gene matches. CDR3 in DNA: TGTGCCATCAGTGAGTCCTCACAGGGGTTTGGGCAAGAGACCCAGTACCTC. The encoded protein is CAISESSQGFGQETQYL.

This clonotype occurred many times. The chain links TRBV12-3 or TRBV12-4 to TRBJ1-1, with D maybe TRBD1 (6 bases). Trimming removed 7 bases at V and 1 base at J, with 13 bases between. CDR3 size: 14 residues. The DNA for the CDR3 is TGTGCCAGCACAACATCGGGGGCGAACACTGAAGCTTTCTTT. Translated, it gives CASTTSGANTEAFF.

This clonotype has a count of ten or more. The chain joins TRBV27 to TRBJ2-6; 7 bases match TRBD1. Trimming took 2 bases from V and 4 from J; bases not matched to a gene: 11. Germline V gene lookup returns CDR1 MNHEY and CDR2 SMNVEV (reference sequence). The CDR3 extends over 18 amino acids. The CDR3 DNA reads TGTGCCAGCAGTTTAGAGGGGGCGCCCGGGTGGGGGGCCAACGTCCTGACTTTC. Residues: CASSLEGAPGWGANVLTF. The variable domain in full, with the rest retrieved from reference TRBV27 and TRBJ2-6, is EAQVTQNPRYLITVTGKKLTVTCSQNMNHEYMSWYRQDPGLGLRQIYYSMNVEVTDKGDVPEGYKVSRKEKRNFPLILESPSPNQTSLYFCASSLEGAPGWGANVLTFGAGSRLTVL.

This clonotype appeared a few times. The rearrangement joins TRBV29-1 to TRBJ1-2; 7 bases are shared with TRBD1. CDR3 size: 11 residues. Germline V lookup: CDR1 SQVTM, CDR2 ANQGSEA. Trimming at V came to 6 bases and at J to 4 bases, leaving 2 bases not matched to a gene. The DNA of the CDR3 is TGCAGCGTGACAGGGACCTATGGCTACACCTTC. Translation gives CSVTGTYGYTF.

This chain uses TRBV11-3 with TRBJ2-1, with a tentative D call TRBD2 (6 bases). Germline V gene lookup returns CDR1 SGHNT and CDR2 YENEEA. The ends were cut back, 5 bases at V and 9 bases at J, with 14 bases in the middle. The CDR3 consists of 13 residues. The CDR3 bases are TGTGCCAGCAGCGCCGGGACTCGGCGTGAGCAGTTCTTC. This codes for CASSAGTRREQFF.

This sequence joins TRBV29-1 and TRBJ2-2, with D maybe TRBD2 (5 bases). The CDR3 consists of 13 residues. Germline lookup yields CDR1 SQVTM and CDR2 ANQGSEA. V was clipped by 5 bases and J by 4 bases, with 11 bases between them. CDR3 protein: CSVSWRITGELFF. In DNA form, the CDR3 reads TGCAGCGTTAGTTGGAGGATCACCGGGGAGCTGTTTTTT.

This clonotype showed up just a few times. The chain links TRBV2 to TRBJ1-2; 7 positions agree with TRBD1. Germline-derived CDR1 and CDR2 are SNHLY and FYNNEI. V lost 7 bases to trimming and J lost 5 bases; unmatched junction nucleotides: 7. The CDR3 runs to 13 residues. CDR3 sequence: CASKGQEGYGYTF. In DNA, the CDR3 is TGTGCCAGCAAAGGACAGGAAGGGTATGGCTACACCTTC.

This clonotype was seen more than once but under ten times. V usage is TRBV18 and J usage is TRBJ1-5; 10 bases line up with TRBD1. V trimming: 2 bases; J trimming: 6 bases; junction bases outside the gene matches: 4. The germline CDR1 and CDR2 sequences are KGHSH and LQKENI. The CDR3 spans 15 residues. The CDR3 nucleotides are TGTGCCAGCTCACCAAGTGGGACAGGGGTTCAGCCCCAGCATTTT. Amino acids: CASSPSGTGVQPQHF.

There are many counts of this clonotype. The gene calls are TRBV14 and TRBJ2-7, with D unresolved. This CDR3 spans 11 amino acids. Germline-derived CDR1 and CDR2 are SGHDN and FVKESK. Trimming removed 2 bases at V and 6 bases at J, with 5 bases between. CDR3 residues: CASSQSSEQYF. The CDR3 DNA follows: TGTGCCAGCAGCCAATCGAGCGAGCAGTACTTC. Drawing the rest from reference TRBV14 and TRBJ2-7, the complete variable domain is EAGVTQFPSHSVIEKGQTVTLRCDPISGHDNLYWYRRVMGKEIKFLLHFVKESKQDESGMPNNRFLAERTGGTYSTLKVQPAELEDSGVYFCASSQSSEQYFGPGTRLTVT.

This clonotype was picked up many times. The CDR3 sequence is CASSETRQGIGELFF. CDR3 DNA sequence: TGTGCCAGCAGTGAGACCCGACAGGGGATCGGGGAGCTGTTTTTT. The rearrangement joins TRBV2 to TRBJ2-2; TRBD1 matches at 8 bases. This CDR3 is 15 amino acids long. Per the germline V gene, CDR1 is SNHLY and CDR2 is FYNNEI. The junction had 7 bases not matched to a gene; V was cut back by 3 bases and J by 7 bases.

This clonotype was counted at least ten times. The chain has TRBV12-3 or TRBV12-4 and TRBJ2-7; 10 positions agree with TRBD1. The length of the CDR3 is 15 residues. With V trimmed by 3 bases and J by 4 bases, 6 bases remained unmatched. CDR3 loop: CASSFGTGEWYEQYF. For the CDR3, the DNA is TGTGCCAGCAGTTTTGGGACAGGGGAATGGTACGAGCAGTACTTC.

This clonotype was recorded at least ten times. This chain links TRBV7-6 with TRBJ1-1; D gene uncertain. Between the trimmed V and J ends, which lost 5 bases and 2 bases, there was a span of 9 bases. This CDR3 spans 13 amino acids. CDR1 SGHVS and CDR2 FNYEAQ come from the germline V gene. The CDR3 DNA sequence: TGTGCCAGCAGCGCCGGGAAAAACACTGAAGCTTTCTTT. Amino acids: CASSAGKNTEAFF.

Ten or more counts support this clonotype. The V call is TRBV5-1, the J call TRBJ2-1; D tentatively fits TRBD1 or TRBD2 (6 bases each). Trimming cost V 0 bases and J 2 bases, with 9 bases left between them. The CDR3 runs 15 residues. CDR1 is SGHRS, CDR2 YFSETQ, per germline. CDR3 loop: CASSLEGGPYNEQFF. Written as DNA, the CDR3 is TGCGCCAGCAGCTTGGAAGGGGGGCCCTACAATGAGCAGTTCTTC.

Turning to this clonotype: A much larger clone sits a single nucleotide away, making a read error possible. V usage is TRBV12-3 or TRBV12-4 and J usage is TRBJ1-2, with D possibly TRBD1 on 5 matching bases. CDR3 size: 13 residues. CDR3: CDSRQTGSYGYTF. CDR3 nucleotides: TGTGACAGCAGACAGACTGGATCCTATGGCTACACCTTC.

This clonotype was seen at least ten times. The chain links TRBV7-3 to TRBJ2-1; 9 positions agree with TRBD1. The V gene's germline CDR1 is SGHTA and CDR2 FQGTGA. V shed 4 bases, J shed 3 bases, and the junction held 16 bases outside the gene matches. This CDR3 spans 19 amino acids. CDR3 residues: CASSYNSPEGTGNYNEQFF. The CDR3 DNA is TGTGCCAGCAGCTATAATTCCCCTGAGGGGACAGGGAACTACAATGAGCAGTTCTTC.

This clonotype occurred many times. V is TRBV11-2 and J is TRBJ2-7; D uncertain. The CDR3 spans 12 residues. CDR1 is SGHAT and CDR2 is FQNNGV in the germline V gene. V lost 5 bases to trimming and J lost 5 bases, with 10 bases between them. The CDR3 loop is CASSPITHEQYF. The CDR3 DNA reads TGTGCCAGCAGCCCGATTACCCACGAGCAGTACTTC.